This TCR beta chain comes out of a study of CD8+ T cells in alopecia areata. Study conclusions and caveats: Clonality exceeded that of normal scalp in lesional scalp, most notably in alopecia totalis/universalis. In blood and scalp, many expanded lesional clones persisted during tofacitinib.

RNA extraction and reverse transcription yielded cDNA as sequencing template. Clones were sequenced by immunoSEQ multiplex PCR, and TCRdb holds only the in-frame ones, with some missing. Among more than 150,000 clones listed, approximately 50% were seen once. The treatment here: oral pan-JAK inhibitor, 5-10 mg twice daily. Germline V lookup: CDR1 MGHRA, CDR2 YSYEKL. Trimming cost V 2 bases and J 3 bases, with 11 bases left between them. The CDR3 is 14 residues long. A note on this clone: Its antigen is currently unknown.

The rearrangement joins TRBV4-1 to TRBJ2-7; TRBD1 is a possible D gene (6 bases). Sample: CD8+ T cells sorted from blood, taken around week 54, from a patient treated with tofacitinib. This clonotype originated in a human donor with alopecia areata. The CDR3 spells CASSQSGTRYEQYF. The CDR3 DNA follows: TGCGCCAGCAGCCAATCCGGGACACGCTACGAGCAGTACTTC.